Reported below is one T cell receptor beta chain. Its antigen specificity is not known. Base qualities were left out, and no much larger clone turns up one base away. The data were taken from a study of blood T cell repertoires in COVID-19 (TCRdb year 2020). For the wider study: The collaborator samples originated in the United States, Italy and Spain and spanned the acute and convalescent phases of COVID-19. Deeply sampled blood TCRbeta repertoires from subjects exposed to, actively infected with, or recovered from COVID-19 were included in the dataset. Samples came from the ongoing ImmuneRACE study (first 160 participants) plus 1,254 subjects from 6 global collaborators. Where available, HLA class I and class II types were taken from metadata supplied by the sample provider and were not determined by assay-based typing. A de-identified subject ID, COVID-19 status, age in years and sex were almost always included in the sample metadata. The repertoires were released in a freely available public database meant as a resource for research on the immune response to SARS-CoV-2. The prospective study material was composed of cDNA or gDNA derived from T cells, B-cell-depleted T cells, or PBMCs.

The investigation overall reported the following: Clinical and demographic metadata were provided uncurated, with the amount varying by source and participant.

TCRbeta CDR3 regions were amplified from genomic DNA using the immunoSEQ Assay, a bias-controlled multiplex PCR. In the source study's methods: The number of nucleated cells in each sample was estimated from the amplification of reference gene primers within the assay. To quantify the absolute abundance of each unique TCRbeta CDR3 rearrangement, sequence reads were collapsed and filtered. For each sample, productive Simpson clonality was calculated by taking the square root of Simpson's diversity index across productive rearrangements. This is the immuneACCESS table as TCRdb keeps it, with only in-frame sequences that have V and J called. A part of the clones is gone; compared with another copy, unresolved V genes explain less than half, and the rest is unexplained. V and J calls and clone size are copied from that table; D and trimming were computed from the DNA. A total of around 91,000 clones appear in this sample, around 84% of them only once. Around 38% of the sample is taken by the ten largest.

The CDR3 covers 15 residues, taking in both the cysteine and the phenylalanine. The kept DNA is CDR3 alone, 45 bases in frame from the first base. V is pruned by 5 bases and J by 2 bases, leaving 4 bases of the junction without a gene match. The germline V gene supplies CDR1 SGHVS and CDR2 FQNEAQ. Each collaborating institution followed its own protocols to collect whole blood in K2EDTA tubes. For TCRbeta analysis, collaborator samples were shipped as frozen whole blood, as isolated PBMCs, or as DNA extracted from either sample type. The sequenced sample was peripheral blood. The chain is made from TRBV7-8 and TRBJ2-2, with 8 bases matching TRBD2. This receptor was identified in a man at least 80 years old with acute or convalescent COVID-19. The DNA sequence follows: TGTGCCAGCAGCCCCGGGACTAGAAACACCGGGGAGCTGTTTTTT. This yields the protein CASSPGTRNTGELFF. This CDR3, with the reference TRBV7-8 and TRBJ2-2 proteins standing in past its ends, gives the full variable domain GAGVSQSPRYKVAKRGQDVALRCDPISGHVSLFWYQQALGQGPEFLTYFQNEAQLDKSGLPSDRFFAERPEGSVSTLKIQRTQQEDSAVYLCASSPGTRNTGELFFGEGSRLTVL.